Detailed here is one T cell receptor (beta chain). What it binds is not known. This CDR3 is also generated by other DNA sequences in the sample. The data were obtained in a study of PD-1 blockade in classical Hodgkin lymphoma. Generated by immunoSEQ multiplex PCR, the TCRdb table keeps only in-frame clones and is missing some. The repertoire holds 13,000 or so clones, with 80% to 90% as singletons. Per the germline V gene, CDR1 is SGHTA and CDR2 is FQGTGA. This CDR3 spans 13 amino acids. J lost 4 bases, V lost 4 bases, and 2 bases had no gene match. As to time point: cycle 4 day 1 (C4D1), after five to seven weeks of nivolumab. Relapse after autologous stem cell transplantation occurred in every patient, and brentuximab vedotin exposure varied. Study-wide findings and caveats: Complete responders entered with baseline diversity on par with newly diagnosed patients, the results showed.

The clonotype was recovered from a human donor with classical Hodgkin lymphoma. The chain joins TRBV7-3 to TRBJ1-2; 8 bases fit TRBD1. The sample consisted of peripheral blood mononuclear cells (PBMCs), taken before the fourth cycle of nivolumab. CDR3 in amino acids: CASSSDRGYGYTF. Here the CDR3 DNA reads TGTGCCAGCAGCTCCGACAGGGGCTATGGCTACACCTTC.